This T cell receptor beta chain was found in a study of blood T cell repertoires in COVID-19. Study-level background: Donors in the United States, Italy and Spain gave samples during acute or convalescent COVID-19. PBMCs, B-cell-depleted T cells, or T cells were the source of the cDNA or gDNA that made up the material.

In the original analysis: For nucleated cells, counts were estimated from reference gene primer amplification. Here immunoSEQ multiplex PCR was the method, and the copy in TCRdb shows in-frame clones only, minus some. That table furnishes V, J and clone size, whereas the DNA furnished D and trimming. Of 200,000 to 250,000 clones listed, more than 65% were seen once; the top ten hold roughly 13%. J was trimmed by 5 bases and V by 4 bases; bases with no gene match: 9. The CDR3 loop spans 15 amino acids. The V gene's germline CDR1 is SGHDN and CDR2 FVKESK. The V and J genes are TRBV14 and TRBJ2-5, with TRBD1 identical over 8 bases. The TCR was taken from a human donor in a cohort sampled during active COVID-19. Sequences were obtained from peripheral blood. As DNA, the CDR3 is TGTGCCAGCAGCCGGTTTGAGGGACAGGAGGAGACCCAGTACTTC. It yields the protein CASSRFEGQEETQYF.